Presented here are 13 T cell receptor beta chains from one specimen sequenced in a study of blood T cell repertoires in COVID-19. Repertoires were generated with immunoSEQ multiplex PCR, while TCRdb's copy carries only in-frame clones and drops some. The table shows 78,000 or so clones, with over 80% occurring only once. Sequenced sample: peripheral blood. Every receptor here comes from a human donor in a cohort sampled during active COVID-19.

The V gene is TRBV9, the J gene TRBJ2-2; the match to TRBD1 covers 8 bases. V dropped 5 bases and J dropped 2; count of bases not matched to a gene: 8. The CDR3 is made up of 16 amino acids. Germline V lookup: CDR1 SGDLS, CDR2 YYNGEE. DNA of the CDR3: TGTGCCAGCAGTCCCCTCGACAGGGGCAACACCGGGGAGCTGTTTTTT. Amino acid sequence: CASSPLDRGNTGELFF. The full variable domain, rest sourced from reference TRBV9 and TRBJ2-2, is DSGVTQTPKHLITATGQRVTLRCSPRSGDLSVYWYQQSLDQGLQFLIQYYNGEERAKGNILERFSAQQFPDLHSELNLSSLELGDSALYFCASSPLDRGNTGELFFGEGSRLTVL.

This clone has only one observation. The rearrangement links TRBV6-2 or TRBV6-3 to TRBJ2-5, with 7 bases that match TRBD1. Germline lookup yields CDR1 MNHEY and CDR2 SVGEGT. Trimming removed 4 bases from V and 2 bases from J; junction bases left unmatched: 10. CDR3 size: 16 residues. The CDR3 here is CASSSGFDRAQETQYF. DNA for the CDR3: TGTGCCAGCAGTTCCGGATTCGACAGGGCTCAAGAGACCCAGTACTTC.

The chain carries TRBV2 and TRBJ2-5; 16 bases line up with TRBD2. The CDR3 covers 17 residues. V shed 6 bases and J 6 bases; nucleotides not matched to a gene: 10. From germline, CDR1 is SNHLY and CDR2 FYNNEI. The CDR3 loop reads CASRAGLAGGPVKTQYF. The CDR3 DNA reads as TGTGCCAGCAGGGCGGGACTAGCGGGGGGGCCGGTAAAGACCCAGTACTTC.

The chain uses TRBV30 and TRBJ1-4, with 10 bases matching TRBD1. The V and J ends lost 6 bases and 10 bases, in that order; junction bases with no gene match: 11. CDR3 length: 14 amino acids. In germline, CDR1 is GTSNPN, CDR2 SVGIG (reference sequence). CDR3 DNA sequence: TGTGCCTGTCAGGGGACAGGGGTGGTGGGAAAACTGTTTTTT. Protein sequence: CACQGTGVVGKLFF.

The chain carries TRBV7-9 and TRBJ2-3; 14 bases fit TRBD2. The CDR3 is 17 residues long. J lost 0 bases, V lost 5 bases, and 4 bases had no gene match. The germline V gene encodes CDR1 SEHNR and CDR2 FQNEAQ (reference sequence). The CDR3 bases are TGTGCCAGCAGCACCCGGACTAGCGGGAGGAGCACAGATACGCAGTATTTT. Protein product: CASSTRTSGRSTDTQYF.

The gene calls are TRBV21-1 and TRBJ2-1; TRBD1, the table's D call, was not compared with the DNA. TRBV21-1 is given as a pseudogene. The CDR3 is 16 residues long. CDR3 sequence: CASSKALNRDSRRQFF. Written as DNA, the CDR3 is TGTGCCAGCAGCAAAGCGCTAAATCGGGACAGTCGACGGCAGTTCTTC.

V is TRBV27 and J is TRBJ1-6; D is unclear. The germline V gene has CDR1 MNHEY and CDR2 SMNVEV (reference sequence). The CDR3 is 13 amino acids. Between the trimmed V and J ends, which lost 2 bases and 9 bases, there was a span of 8 bases. The CDR3 reads CASSLEAASPLHF. In DNA, the CDR3 is TGTGCCAGCAGTTTAGAGGCAGCTTCACCCCTCCACTTT.

This chain joins TRBV30 and TRBJ2-1, with 12 bases matching TRBD2. Per germline, CDR1 GTSNPN and CDR2 SVGIG (reference sequence). The V segment lost 0 bases and the J segment 10 bases; nucleotides outside the gene matches: 4. The CDR3 has 14 amino acids. This CDR3 reads CAWSVGTSGLEQFF. The DNA for the CDR3 is TGTGCCTGGAGTGTCGGGACTAGCGGGTTGGAGCAGTTCTTC.

CDR3 sequence reads: CASSLTDRVNTGELFF. Here the CDR3 DNA reads TGCGCCAGCAGCTTGACTGACAGGGTGAACACCGGGGAGCTGTTTTTT. The chain links TRBV5-1 to TRBJ2-2, with 7 bases that match TRBD1. Germline lookup yields CDR1 SGHRS and CDR2 YFSETQ. This CDR3 region has 16 residues. V trimming: 1 base; J trimming: 1 base; junction bases outside the gene matches: 4.

V gene TRBV2 combines with J gene TRBJ1-1, with 7 positions matching TRBD1. Germline V lookup: CDR1 SNHLY, CDR2 FYNNEI. V trimming: 11 bases; J trimming: 2 bases; junction bases outside the gene matches: 8. The CDR3 has 13 amino acids. The chain's CDR3 is CAGNRGRNTEAFF. CDR3 coding DNA: TGTGCCGGTAACAGGGGTCGTAACACTGAAGCTTTCTTT.

The V and J genes are TRBV7-7 and TRBJ2-7, with 9 bases aligning to TRBD2. The CDR3 is 16 amino acids. Germline-derived CDR1 and CDR2 are SSHAT and FNYEAQ (reference sequence). V shed 5 bases and J 8 bases; nucleotides not matched to a gene: 16. The CDR3 loop is CASSPDRTSASGKQYF. In nucleotides, the CDR3 is TGTGCCAGCAGCCCTGACCGGACTAGCGCATCCGGGAAGCAGTACTTC.

This clone was observed a single time. V is TRBV11-3 and J is TRBJ2-1; 9 nucleotides align to TRBD1. V was pared by 1 base and J by 8 bases, with 6 bases of the junction left unmatched. The CDR3 length is 15 residues. CDR1 and CDR2 (germline): SGHNT, YENEEA. The CDR3 nucleotides read TGTGCCAGCAGCTTAGCTCTACAGGGGGCGGATGAGCAGTTCTTC. Protein product: CASSLALQGADEQFF.

The genes are TRBV4-1 and TRBJ1-4; a weak D match, TRBD1 (5 bases). The CDR3 is made up of 20 amino acids. Germline-derived CDR1 and CDR2 are MGHRA and YSYEKL. V lost 0 bases, J lost 7 bases, and 27 bases lay in between. The CDR3 sequence: CASSQDPGPTDTQDREKLFF. DNA of the CDR3: TGCGCCAGCAGCCAAGATCCAGGTCCGACGGACACCCAGGATCGTGAAAAACTGTTTTTT.